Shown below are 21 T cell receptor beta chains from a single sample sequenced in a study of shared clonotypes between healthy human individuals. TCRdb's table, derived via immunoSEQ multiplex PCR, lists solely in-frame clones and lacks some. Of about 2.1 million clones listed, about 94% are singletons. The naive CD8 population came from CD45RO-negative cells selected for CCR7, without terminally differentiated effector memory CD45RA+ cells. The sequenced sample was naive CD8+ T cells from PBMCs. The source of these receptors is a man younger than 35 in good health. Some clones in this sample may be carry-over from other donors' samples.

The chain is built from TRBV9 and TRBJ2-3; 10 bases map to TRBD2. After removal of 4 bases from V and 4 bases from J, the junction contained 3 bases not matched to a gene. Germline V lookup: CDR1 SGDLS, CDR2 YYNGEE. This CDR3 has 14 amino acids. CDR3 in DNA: TGTGCCAGCAGCCCTAGCGGGAGCGCAGATACGCAGTATTTT. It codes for CASSPSGSADTQYF.

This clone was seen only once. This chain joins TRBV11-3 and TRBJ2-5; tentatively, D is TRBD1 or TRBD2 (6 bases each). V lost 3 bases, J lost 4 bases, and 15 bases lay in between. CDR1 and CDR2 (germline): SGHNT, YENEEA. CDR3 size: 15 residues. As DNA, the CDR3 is TGTGCCAGCAGCTTCGCCGGGGGCGCGGGAGAGACCCAGTACTTC. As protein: CASSFAGGAGETQYF.

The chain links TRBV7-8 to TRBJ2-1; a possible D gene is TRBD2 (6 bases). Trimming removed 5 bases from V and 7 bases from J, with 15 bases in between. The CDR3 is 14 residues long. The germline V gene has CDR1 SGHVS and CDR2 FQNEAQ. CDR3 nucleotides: TGTGCCAGCAGCCCCTCGACGGGGGTAAATGAGCAGTTCTTC. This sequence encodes CASSPSTGVNEQFF.

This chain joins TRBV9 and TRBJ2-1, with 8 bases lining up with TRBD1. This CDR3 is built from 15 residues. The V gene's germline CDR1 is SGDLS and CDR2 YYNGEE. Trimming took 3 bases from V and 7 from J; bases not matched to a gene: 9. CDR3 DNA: TGTGCCAGCAGCGACCGACAGGGGTCTACAAATGAGCAGTTCTTC. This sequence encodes CASSDRQGSTNEQFF.

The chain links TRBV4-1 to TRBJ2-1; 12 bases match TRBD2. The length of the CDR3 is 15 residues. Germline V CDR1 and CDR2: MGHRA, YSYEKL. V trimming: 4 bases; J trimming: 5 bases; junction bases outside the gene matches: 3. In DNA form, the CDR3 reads TGCGCCAGCAGCCGGACTAGCGGGACCAACAATGAGCAGTTCTTC. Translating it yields CASSRTSGTNNEQFF.

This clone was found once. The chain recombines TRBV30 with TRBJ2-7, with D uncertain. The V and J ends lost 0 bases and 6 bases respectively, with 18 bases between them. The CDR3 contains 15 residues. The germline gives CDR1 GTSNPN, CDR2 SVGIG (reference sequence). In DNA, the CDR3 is TGTGCCTGGAGTGTACCCCGGAAACTCGGCCGCGAGCAGTACTTC. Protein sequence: CAWSVPRKLGREQYF.

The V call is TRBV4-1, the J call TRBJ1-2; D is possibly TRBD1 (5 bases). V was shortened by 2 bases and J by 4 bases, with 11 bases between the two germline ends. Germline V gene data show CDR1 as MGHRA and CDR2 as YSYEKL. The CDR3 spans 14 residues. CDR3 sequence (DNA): TGCGCCAGCAGCCAACTGACAGTCATCTATGGCTACACCTTC. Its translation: CASSQLTVIYGYTF.

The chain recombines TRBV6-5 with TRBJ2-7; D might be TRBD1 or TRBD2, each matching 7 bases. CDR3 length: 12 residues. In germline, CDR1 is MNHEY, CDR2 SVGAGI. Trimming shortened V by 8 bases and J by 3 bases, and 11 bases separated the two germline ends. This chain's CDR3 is CASQGEGYEQYF. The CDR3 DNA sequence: TGTGCCAGCCAGGGGGAGGGCTACGAGCAGTACTTC.

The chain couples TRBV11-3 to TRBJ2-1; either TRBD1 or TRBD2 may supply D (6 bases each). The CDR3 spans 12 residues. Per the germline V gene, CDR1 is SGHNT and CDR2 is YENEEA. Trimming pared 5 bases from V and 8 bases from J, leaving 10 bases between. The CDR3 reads CASSRRGDEQFF. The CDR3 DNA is TGTGCCAGCAGCCGGAGGGGGGATGAGCAGTTCTTC. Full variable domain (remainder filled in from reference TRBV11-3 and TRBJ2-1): EAGVVQSPRYKIIEKKQPVAFWCNPISGHNTLYWYLQNLGQGPELLIRYENEEAVDDSQLPKDRFSAERLKGVDSTLKIQPAELGDSAVYLCASSRRGDEQFFGPGTRLTVL.

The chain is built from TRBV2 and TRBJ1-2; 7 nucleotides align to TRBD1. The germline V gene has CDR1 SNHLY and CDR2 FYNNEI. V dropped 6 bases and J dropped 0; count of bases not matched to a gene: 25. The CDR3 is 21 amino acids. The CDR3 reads CASRGVGVQGSSPKPNYGYTF. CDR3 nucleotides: TGTGCCAGCAGGGGGGTGGGGGTACAGGGGTCCTCCCCTAAACCTAACTATGGCTACACCTTC.

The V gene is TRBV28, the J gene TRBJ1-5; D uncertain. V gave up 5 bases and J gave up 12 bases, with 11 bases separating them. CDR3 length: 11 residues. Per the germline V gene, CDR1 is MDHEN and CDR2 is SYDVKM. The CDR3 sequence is CASSTIGFQHF. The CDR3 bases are TGTGCCAGCAGTACTATCGGTTTCCAGCATTTT.

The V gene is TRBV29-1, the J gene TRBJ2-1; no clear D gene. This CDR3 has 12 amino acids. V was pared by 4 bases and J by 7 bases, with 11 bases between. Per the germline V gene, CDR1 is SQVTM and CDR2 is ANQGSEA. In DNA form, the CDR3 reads TGCAGCGTTGTGGAGCCTTGGAATGAGCAGTTCTTC. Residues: CSVVEPWNEQFF.

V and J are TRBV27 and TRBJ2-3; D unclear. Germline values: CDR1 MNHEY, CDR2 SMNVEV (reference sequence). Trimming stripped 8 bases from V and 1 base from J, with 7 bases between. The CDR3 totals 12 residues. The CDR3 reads CASGLGTDTQYF. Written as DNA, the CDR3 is TGTGCCAGCGGGCTAGGCACAGATACGCAGTATTTT.

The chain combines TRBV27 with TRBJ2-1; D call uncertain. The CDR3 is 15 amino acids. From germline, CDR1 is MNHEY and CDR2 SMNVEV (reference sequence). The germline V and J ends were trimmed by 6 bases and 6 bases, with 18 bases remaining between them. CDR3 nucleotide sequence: TGTGCCAGCAGCATTCTGGGCGGAATACTCAATGAGCAGTTCTTC. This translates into CASSILGGILNEQFF.

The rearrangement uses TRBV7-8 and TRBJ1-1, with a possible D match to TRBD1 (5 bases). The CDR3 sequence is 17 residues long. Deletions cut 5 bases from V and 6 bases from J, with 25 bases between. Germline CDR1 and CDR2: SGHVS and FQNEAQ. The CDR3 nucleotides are TGTGCCAGCAGCCCTCACGCGGGGGGTCGGATCAACGCTGAAGCTTTCTTT. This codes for CASSPHAGGRINAEAFF.

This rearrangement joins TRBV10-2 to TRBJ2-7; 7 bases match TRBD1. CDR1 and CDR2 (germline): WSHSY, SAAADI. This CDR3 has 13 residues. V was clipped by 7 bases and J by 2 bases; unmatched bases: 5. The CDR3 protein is CASTRDRPYEQYF. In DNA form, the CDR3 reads TGCGCCAGCACCCGGGACAGACCCTACGAGCAGTACTTC.

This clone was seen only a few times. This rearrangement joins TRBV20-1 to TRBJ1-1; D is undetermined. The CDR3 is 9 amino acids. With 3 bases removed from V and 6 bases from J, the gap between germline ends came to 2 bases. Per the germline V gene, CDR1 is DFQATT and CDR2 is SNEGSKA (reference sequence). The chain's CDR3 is CSARSEAFF. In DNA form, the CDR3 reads TGCAGTGCTAGGTCTGAAGCTTTCTTT.

The CDR3 nucleotides read TGTGCCAGCAGCTTCGAGGTTGGGGAAGAAAAACTGTTTTTT. Translating gives CASSFEVGEEKLFF. V and J are TRBV7-9 and TRBJ1-4; no clear D. Germline lookup yields CDR1 SEHNR and CDR2 FQNEAQ (reference sequence). This CDR3 is 14 amino acids long. The V gene lost 3 bases and the J gene lost 8 bases, with 13 bases spanning the gap.

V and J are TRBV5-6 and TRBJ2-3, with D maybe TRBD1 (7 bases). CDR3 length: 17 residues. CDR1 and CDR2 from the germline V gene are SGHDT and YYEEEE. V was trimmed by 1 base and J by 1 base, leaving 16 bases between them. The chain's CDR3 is CASSLRAGGLGTDTQYF. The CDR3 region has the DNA TGTGCCAGCAGCTTGAGGGCAGGGGGACTCGGCACAGATACGCAGTATTTT.

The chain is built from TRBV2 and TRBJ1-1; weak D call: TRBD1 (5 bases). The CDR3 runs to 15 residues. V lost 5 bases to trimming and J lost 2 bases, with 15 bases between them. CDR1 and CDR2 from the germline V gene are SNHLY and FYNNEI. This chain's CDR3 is CASSNRDLFNTEAFF. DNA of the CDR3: TGTGCCAGCAGTAACCGGGACCTCTTTAACACTGAAGCTTTCTTT.

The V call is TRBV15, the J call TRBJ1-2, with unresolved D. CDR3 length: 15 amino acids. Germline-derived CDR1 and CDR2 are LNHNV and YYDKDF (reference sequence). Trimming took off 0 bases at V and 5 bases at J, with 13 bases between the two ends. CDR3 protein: CATSRDPVLWYGYTF. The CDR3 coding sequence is TGTGCCACCAGCAGAGACCCCGTCTTATGGTATGGCTACACCTTC.